These 3 T cell receptor delta chains were all obtained from the same sample, sequenced in a study of gamma-delta T cells after stem cell transplantation. TCRdb used CATT to re-call clones from the RT-PCR reads. The data hold roughly 2,200 delta-chain clones, with about a sixth observed a single time. The sequencing sample was made of gamma-delta T cells. These receptors came from a human donor. It is not recorded whose cells these are; they may come from a transplant donor. This table probably holds off-target reads from a library built for another chain.

The chain has TRDV2 and TRDJ1; 13 bases map to TRDD3. CDR3 length: 19 amino acids. From germline, CDR1 is GEAIGNYY and CDR2 EKD. After removal of 3 bases from V and 2 bases from J, the junction contained 14 bases not matched to a gene. In DNA, the CDR3 is TGTGCCTGTGACCCCTTGACTGGGGGATACGCGGTTGAGACCGATAAACTCATCTTT. It specifies CACDPLTGGYAVETDKLIF.

This clone was seen a handful of times. The chain couples TRDV2 to TRDJ1; D call uncertain. From germline, CDR1 is GEAIGNYY and CDR2 EKD. V gave up 0 bases and J gave up 4 bases, with 14 bases separating them. This CDR3 comprises 15 residues. CDR3 DNA: TGTGCCTGTGACACCGCCCCGGGCCGGGTCGATAAACTCATCTTT. Encoded protein: CACDTAPGRVDKLIF.

This clone was seen more than once but under ten times. The CDR3 DNA follows: TGTGCCTGTGACACCGTTAAGTTACTGGGGGATACCGACACCGATAAACTCATCTTT. This translates into CACDTVKLLGDTDTDKLIF. The J gene is TRDJ1, the V gene TRDV2; 12 positions agree with TRDD3. The V gene end was trimmed by 0 bases and the J gene end by 0 bases; junction bases not matched to a gene: 10. The germline V gene encodes CDR1 GEAIGNYY and CDR2 EKD. This CDR3 has 19 residues.